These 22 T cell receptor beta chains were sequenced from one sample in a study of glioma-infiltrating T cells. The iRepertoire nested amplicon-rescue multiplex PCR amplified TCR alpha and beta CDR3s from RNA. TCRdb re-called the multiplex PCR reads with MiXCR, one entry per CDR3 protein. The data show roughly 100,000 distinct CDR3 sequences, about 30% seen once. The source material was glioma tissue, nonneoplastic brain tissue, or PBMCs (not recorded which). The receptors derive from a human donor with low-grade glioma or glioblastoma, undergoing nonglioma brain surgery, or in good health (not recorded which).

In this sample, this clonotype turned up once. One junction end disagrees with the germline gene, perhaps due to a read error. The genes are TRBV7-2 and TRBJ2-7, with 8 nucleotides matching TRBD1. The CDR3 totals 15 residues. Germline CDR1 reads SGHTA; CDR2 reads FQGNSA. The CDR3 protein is CASSSQGAVSYEKYF. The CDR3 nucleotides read TGTGCCAGCAGCTCCCAGGGGGCCGTCTCCTACGAGAAGTACTTC.

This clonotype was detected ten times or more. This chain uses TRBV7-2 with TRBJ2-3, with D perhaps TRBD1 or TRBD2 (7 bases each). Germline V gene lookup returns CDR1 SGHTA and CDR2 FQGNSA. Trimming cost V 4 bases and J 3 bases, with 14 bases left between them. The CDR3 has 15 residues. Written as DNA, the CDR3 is TGTGCCAGCAGCTGGGCAGGGGGGGGTACAGATACGCAGTATTTT. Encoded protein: CASSWAGGGTDTQYF.

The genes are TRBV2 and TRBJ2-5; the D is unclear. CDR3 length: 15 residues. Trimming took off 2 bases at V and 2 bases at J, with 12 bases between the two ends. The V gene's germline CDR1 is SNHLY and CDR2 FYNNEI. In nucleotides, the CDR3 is TGTGCCAGCAGTGAAAGGTCCGCATCTCAAGAGACCCAGTACTTC. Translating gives CASSERSASQETQYF.

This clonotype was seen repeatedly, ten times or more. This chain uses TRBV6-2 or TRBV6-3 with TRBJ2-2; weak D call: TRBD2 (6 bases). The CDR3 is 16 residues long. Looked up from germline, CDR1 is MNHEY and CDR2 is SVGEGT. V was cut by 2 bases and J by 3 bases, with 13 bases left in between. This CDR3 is CASSYRRGGDTGELFF. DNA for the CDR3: TGTGCCAGCAGTTACAGGAGGGGAGGAGACACCGGGGAGCTGTTTTTT.

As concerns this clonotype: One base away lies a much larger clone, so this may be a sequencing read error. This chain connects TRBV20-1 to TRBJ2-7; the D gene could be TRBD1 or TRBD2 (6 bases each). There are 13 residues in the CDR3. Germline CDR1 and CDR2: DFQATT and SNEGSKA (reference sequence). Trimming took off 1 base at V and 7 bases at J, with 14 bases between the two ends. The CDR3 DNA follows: TGCAGTGCTAGAGTAGGGGGGTACAATGAGCAGTACTTC. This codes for CSARVGGYNEQYF.

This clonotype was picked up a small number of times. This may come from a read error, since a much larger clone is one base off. The CDR3 spells CASTGARKDTQYF. DNA for the CDR3: TGTGCCAGCACTGGGGCTAGGAAGGATACGCAGTATTTT. This chain joins TRBV28 and TRBJ2-3, with TRBD1 as a possible D gene (5 bases). Trimming cost V 7 bases and J 6 bases, with 14 bases left between them. Germline V lookup: CDR1 MDHEN, CDR2 SYDVKM. CDR3 length equals 13 residues.

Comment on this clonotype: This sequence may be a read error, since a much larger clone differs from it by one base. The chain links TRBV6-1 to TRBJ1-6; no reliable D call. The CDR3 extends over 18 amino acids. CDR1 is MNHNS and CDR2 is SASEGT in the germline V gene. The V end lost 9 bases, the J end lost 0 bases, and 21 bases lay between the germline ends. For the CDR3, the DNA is TGTGCCAGGAGTCCCCGGCGGGCCCCGAGCTCCTATAATTCACCCCTCCACTTT. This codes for CARSPRRAPSSYNSPLHF.

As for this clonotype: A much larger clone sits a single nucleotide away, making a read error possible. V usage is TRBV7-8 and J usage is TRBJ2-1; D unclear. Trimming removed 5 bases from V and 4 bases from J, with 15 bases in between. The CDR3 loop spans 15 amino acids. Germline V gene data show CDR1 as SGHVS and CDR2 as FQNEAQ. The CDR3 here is CASSAYTVRYNEQFF. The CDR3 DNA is TGTGCCAGCAGCGCATACACAGTGCGGTACAATGAGCAGTTCTTC.

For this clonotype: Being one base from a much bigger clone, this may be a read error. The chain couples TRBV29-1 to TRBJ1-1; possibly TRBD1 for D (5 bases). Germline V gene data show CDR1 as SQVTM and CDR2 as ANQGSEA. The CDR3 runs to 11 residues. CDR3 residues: CSAQQVTEALF. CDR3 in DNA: TGCAGCGCCCAACAGGTCACTGAAGCTCTCTTT.

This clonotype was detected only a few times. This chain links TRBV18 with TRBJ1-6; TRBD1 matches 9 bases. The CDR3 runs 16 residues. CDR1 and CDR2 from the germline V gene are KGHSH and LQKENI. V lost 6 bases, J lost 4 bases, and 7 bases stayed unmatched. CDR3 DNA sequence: TGTGCCAGCTCTCCCTCAGGACAGGGGTATAATTCACCCCTCCACTTT. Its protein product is CASSPSGQGYNSPLHF. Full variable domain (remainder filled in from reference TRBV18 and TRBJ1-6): NAGVMQNPRHLVRRRGQEARLRCSPMKGHSHVYWYRQLPEEGLKFMVYLQKENIIDESGMPKERFSAEFPKEGPSILRIQQVVRGDSAAYFCASSPSGQGYNSPLHFGNGTRLTVT.

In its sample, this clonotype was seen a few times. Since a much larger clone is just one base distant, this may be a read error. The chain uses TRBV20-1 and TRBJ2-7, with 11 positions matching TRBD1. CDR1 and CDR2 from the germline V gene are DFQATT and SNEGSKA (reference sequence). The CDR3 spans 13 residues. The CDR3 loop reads CGSLGQGASEQYF. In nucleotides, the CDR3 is TGCGGTTCGCTCGGACAGGGGGCAAGCGAGCAGTACTTC.

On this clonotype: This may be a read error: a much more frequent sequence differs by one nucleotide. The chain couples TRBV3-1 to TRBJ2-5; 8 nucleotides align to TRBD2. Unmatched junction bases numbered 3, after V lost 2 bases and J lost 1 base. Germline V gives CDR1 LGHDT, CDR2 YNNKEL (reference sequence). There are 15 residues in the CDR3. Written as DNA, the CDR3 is TGTGCCAGCAGCCAACTAGCGGGCACCCAAGAGACCCAGTACTTC. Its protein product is CASSQLAGTQETQYF.

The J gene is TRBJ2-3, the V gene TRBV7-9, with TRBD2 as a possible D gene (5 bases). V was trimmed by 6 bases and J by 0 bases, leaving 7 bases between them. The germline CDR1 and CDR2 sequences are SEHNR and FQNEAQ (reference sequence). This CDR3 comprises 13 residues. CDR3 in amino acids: CASRLESTDTQYF. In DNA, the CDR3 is TGTGCCAGCAGACTAGAAAGCACAGATACGCAGTATTTT. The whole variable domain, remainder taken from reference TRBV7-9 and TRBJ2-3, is DTGVSQNPRHKITKRGQNVTFRCDPISEHNRLYWYRQTLGQGPEFLTYFQNEAQLEKSRLLSDRFSAERPKGSFSTLEIQRTEQGDSAMYLCASRLESTDTQYFGPGTRLTVL.

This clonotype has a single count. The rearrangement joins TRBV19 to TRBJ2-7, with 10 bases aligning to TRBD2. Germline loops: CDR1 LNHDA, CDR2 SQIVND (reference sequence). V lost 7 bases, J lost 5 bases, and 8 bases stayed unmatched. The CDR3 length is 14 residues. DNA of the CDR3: TGTGCCAGTAACTTAGCGGGGGGAGGCAACGAGCAGTACTTC. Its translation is CASNLAGGGNEQYF. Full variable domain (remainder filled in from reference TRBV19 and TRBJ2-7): DGGITQSPKYLFRKEGQNVTLSCEQNLNHDAMYWYRQDPGQGLRLIYYSQIVNDFQKGDIAEGYSVSREKKESFPLTVTSAQKNPTAFYLCASNLAGGGNEQYFGPGTRLTVT.

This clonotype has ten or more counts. CDR3 nucleotide sequence: TGCGCCAGCAGTCCCGGGGGCCGGGGAGATACGCAGTATTTT. It encodes CASSPGGRGDTQYF. The V and J genes are TRBV4-3 and TRBJ2-3; D is possibly TRBD1 or TRBD2 (6 bases each). The germline V gene has CDR1 LGHNA and CDR2 YSLEER. V was trimmed by 6 bases and J by 5 bases, leaving 15 bases between them. This CDR3 region has 14 residues.

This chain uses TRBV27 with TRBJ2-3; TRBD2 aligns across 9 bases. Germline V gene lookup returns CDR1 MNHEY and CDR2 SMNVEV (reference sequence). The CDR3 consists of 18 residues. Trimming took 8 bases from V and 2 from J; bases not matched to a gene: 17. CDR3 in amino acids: CASPRAGGLKDFTDTQYF. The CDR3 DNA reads TGTGCCAGCCCTCGCGCGGGGGGGCTAAAAGATTTCACAGATACGCAGTATTTT.

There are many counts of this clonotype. The CDR3 is CSASDYSNQPQHF. CDR3 DNA: TGCAGTGCTTCGGATTATAGCAATCAGCCCCAGCATTTT. J is TRBJ1-5 and V is TRBV20-1; D unresolved. With 5 bases removed from V and 0 bases from J, the gap between germline ends came to 8 bases. The CDR3 loop spans 13 amino acids. Germline V lookup: CDR1 DFQATT, CDR2 SNEGSKA (reference sequence).

CDR3 nucleotides: TGTGCCAGCAGTTACGCCACCCGGACGGGGAATGGCTACACCTTC. Protein product: CASSYATRTGNGYTF. This chain joins TRBV6-6 and TRBJ1-2; no clear D gene. Germline CDR1 is MNHNY and CDR2 is SVGAGI (reference sequence). V shed 2 bases and J shed 6 bases, with 16 bases lying between them. The CDR3 runs 15 residues.

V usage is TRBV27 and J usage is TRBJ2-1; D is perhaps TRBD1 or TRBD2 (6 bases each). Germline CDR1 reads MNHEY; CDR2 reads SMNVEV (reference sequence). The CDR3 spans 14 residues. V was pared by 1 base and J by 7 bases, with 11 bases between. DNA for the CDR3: TGTGCCAGCAGTTTATTAGGGGGGCTGAATGAGCAGTTCTTC. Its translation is CASSLLGGLNEQFF.

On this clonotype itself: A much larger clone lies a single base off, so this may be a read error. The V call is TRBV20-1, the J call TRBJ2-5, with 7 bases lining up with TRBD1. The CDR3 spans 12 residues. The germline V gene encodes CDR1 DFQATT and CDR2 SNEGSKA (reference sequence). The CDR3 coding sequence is TGCAGTGCTCTCGGGACAGAAGAGAGCCAGTACTTC. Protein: CSALGTEESQYF.

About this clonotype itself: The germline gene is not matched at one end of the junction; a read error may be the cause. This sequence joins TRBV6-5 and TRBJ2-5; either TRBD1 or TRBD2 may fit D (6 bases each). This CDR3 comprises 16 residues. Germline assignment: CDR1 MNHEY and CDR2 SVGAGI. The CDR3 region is CASSGGPGVGQETHYF. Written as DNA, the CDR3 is TGTGCCAGCAGTGGAGGGCCAGGGGTGGGCCAAGAGACCCACTACTTC.

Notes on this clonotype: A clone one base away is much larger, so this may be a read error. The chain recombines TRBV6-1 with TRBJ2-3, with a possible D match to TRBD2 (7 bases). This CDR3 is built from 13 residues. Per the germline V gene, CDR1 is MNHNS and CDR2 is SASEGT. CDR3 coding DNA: TGTGCCACCCTATCGGGGGGCACAGATACGAAGTATTTT. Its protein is CATLSGGTDTKYF.